This T cell receptor (beta chain) was identified during a study of early T cells in non-severe SARS-CoV-2 infection. This CDR3 contains 14 residues. Germline assignment: CDR1 SGHRS and CDR2 YFSETQ. V was shortened by 1 base and J by 4 bases, with 11 bases between the two germline ends. Researchers tagged individual cDNA molecules with unique molecular identifiers. TCRdb reprocessed the 5' RACE reads via MiXCR and lists one record per CDR3 protein. This sample has some 55,000 distinct CDR3 sequences, with roughly 12% found just once. The starting material was whole blood, obtained at baseline. The chain has TRBV5-1 and TRBJ1-1, with D uncertain. The sequence was obtained from an adult who was a healthcare worker with PCR-confirmed SARS-CoV-2 infection or an uninfected control (not recorded which). The CDR3 bases are TGCGCCAGCAGCTTGTACTCCGACCCCACTGAAGCTTTCTTT. This codes for CASSLYSDPTEAFF. Looking up the rest from reference TRBV5-1 and TRBJ1-1 gives the full variable domain: KAGVTQTPRYLIKTRGQQVTLSCSPISGHRSVSWYQQTPGQGLQFLFEYFSETQRNKGNFPGRFSGRQFSNSRSEMNVSTLELGDSALYLCASSLYSDPTEAFFGQGTRLTVV.